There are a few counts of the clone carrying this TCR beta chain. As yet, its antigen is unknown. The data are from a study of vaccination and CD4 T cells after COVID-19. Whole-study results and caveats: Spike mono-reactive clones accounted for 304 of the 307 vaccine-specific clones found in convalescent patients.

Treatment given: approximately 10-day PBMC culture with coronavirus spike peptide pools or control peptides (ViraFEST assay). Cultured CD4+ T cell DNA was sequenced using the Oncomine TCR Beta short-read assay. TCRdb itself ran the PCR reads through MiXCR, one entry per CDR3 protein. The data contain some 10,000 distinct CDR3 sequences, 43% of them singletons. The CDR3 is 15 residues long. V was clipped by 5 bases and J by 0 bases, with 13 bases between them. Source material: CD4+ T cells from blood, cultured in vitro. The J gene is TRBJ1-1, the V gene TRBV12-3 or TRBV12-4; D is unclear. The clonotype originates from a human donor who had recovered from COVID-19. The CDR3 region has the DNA TGTGCCAGCAGTCCTGCGGGTCAGCTGAACACTGAAGCTTTCTTT. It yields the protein CASSPAGQLNTEAFF.